This TCR beta chain was documented in a study of shared clonotypes between healthy human individuals. The study, taken as a whole, reports: On the whole, naive subsets had larger estimated richness than memory subsets had.

Only Caucasian adults living in Nashville, Tennessee served as donors. The split of CD4+ cells yielded CD45RA+ naive and CD45RA-negative memory subsets. As handled by the study authors: Filtering of immunoSEQ junctional sequences could not match full-length read filtering. TCRdb keeps only in-frame clones here, not all; method: immunoSEQ multiplex PCR. D and trimming were read from the DNA, whereas the V and J calls and clone size are those reported in that table. Of approximately 2.4 million clones detected, around 95% appear once; the ten largest clones hold 0.1% to 0.15%. Notes on this clone: As yet, its antigen is unknown.

Unmatched junction bases numbered 13, after V lost 6 bases and J lost 9 bases. Germline loops: CDR1 MDHEN, CDR2 SYDVKM. The CDR3 has 14 amino acids. This receptor was obtained from a young man in good health. The rearrangement uses TRBV28 and TRBJ2-7, with TRBD1 identical over 8 bases. The sequenced sample was naive CD4+ T cells sorted from blood. Subset described: CD45RA+ positively selected. In DNA form, the CDR3 reads TGTGCCAGCAGGGGGACAGGCGGGCTCCTCGGGCAGTACTTC. This encodes CASRGTGGLLGQYF.